The 14 T cell receptor beta chains presented below share a single source sample, sequenced in a study of T-cell memory formation after mild COVID-19 (dated by TCRdb to the early 2020s). Library generation was performed with 5' RACE. Sequencing was performed on an Illumina NovaSeq 6000. The raw public data were reprocessed by TCRdb itself: fastp quality trimming at Q25, MiXCR clonotype calling, in-frame beta chains only. Duplicate CDR3 protein sequences are folded into a single record with the most common DNA and genes. Across this sample there are 120,000 to 150,000 distinct CDR3 sequences, with around 14% seen only once. Under 30% of the sample is held by the ten biggest clonotypes. The sequenced sample consisted of PBMCs or a T cell subset sorted from them (not recorded which). The receptor set was obtained from an adult woman who had mild COVID-19 (a few samples of this study predate the infection). The sample titles of this study are shuffled in the database, so cell type and time point are left out; the donor was told from shared clones.

This clonotype was picked up a small number of times. The chain links TRBV4-1 to TRBJ2-7; D unresolved. V lost 0 bases, J lost 2 bases, and 11 bases lay in between. Per the germline V gene, CDR1 is MGHRA and CDR2 is YSYEKL. CDR3 length: 15 amino acids. The CDR3 DNA sequence: TGCGCCAGCAGCCAAGATCGCCAAATGGCCTACGAGCAGTACTTC. Translated, it gives CASSQDRQMAYEQYF.

This clonotype was recorded a few times. The chain carries TRBV25-1 and TRBJ1-2; D is perhaps TRBD1 (5 bases). V was pared by 2 bases and J by 4 bases, with 20 bases between. The CDR3 runs to 17 residues. Germline CDR1 is MGHDK and CDR2 is SYGVNS. The CDR3 nucleotides are TGTGCCAGCAGTGAACCCACCGGGTTGGGGGACCTCTATGGCTACACCTTC. Translated, it gives CASSEPTGLGDLYGYTF.

The chain has TRBV7-2 and TRBJ2-1; a weak D match, TRBD2 (5 bases). Trimming cost V 3 bases and J 7 bases, with 10 bases left between them. CDR1 is SGHTA and CDR2 is FQGNSA in the germline V gene. The CDR3 length is 13 residues. The CDR3 reads CASSFEGVNEQFF. CDR3 sequence (DNA): TGTGCCAGCAGCTTCGAGGGTGTGAATGAGCAGTTCTTC.

This chain connects TRBV20-1 to TRBJ2-3; 7 bases agree with TRBD2. Germline V gives CDR1 DFQATT, CDR2 SNEGSKA (reference sequence). The CDR3 is made up of 15 amino acids. V lost 5 bases to trimming and J lost 2 bases; unmatched junction nucleotides: 10. CDR3 protein: CSAGELAAPTDTQYF. Here the CDR3 DNA reads TGCAGTGCTGGGGAGCTAGCGGCCCCCACAGATACGCAGTATTTT.

This sequence joins TRBV6-5 and TRBJ1-2; D is undetermined. V dropped 6 bases and J dropped 4 bases, with 15 bases sitting between them. Germline V gene sequence: CDR1 MNHEY, CDR2 SVGAGI. The CDR3 covers 14 residues. This chain's CDR3 is CASSPPSAFYGYTF. CDR3 DNA: TGTGCCAGCAGCCCTCCTTCAGCTTTCTATGGCTACACCTTC.

The table lists this clonotype with a few counts. This chain links TRBV24-1 with TRBJ2-3; possibly TRBD2 for D (6 bases). The CDR3 has 16 residues. Between the trimmed V and J ends, which lost 2 bases and 2 bases, there was a span of 13 bases. CDR1 is KGHDR, CDR2 SFDVKD, per germline. CDR3: CATSDSQGGVTDTQYF. Here the CDR3 DNA reads TGTGCCACCAGTGATTCCCAGGGCGGGGTCACAGATACGCAGTATTTT.

This clonotype has a count of ten or more. The V gene is TRBV5-1, the J gene TRBJ2-7; the D call may be TRBD1 or TRBD2 (5 bases each). CDR3 length: 15 amino acids. V was shortened by 0 bases and J by 7 bases, with 17 bases between the two germline ends. Germline CDR1 is SGHRS and CDR2 is YFSETQ. CDR3 in DNA: TGCGCCAGCAGCTTGGTCTTCGGGGACCGCTGGGAGCAGTACTTC. This translates into CASSLVFGDRWEQYF.

This clonotype was picked up a small number of times. The chain carries TRBV5-1 and TRBJ2-1; D remains ambiguous. The V and J ends lost 4 bases and 0 bases respectively, with 14 bases between them. CDR3 length equals 16 residues. The V gene's germline CDR1 is SGHRS and CDR2 YFSETQ. CDR3 in amino acids: CASSPGSRSSYNEQFF. The CDR3 DNA reads TGCGCCAGCAGCCCGGGCAGTAGGAGCTCCTACAATGAGCAGTTCTTC. Using reference TRBV5-1 and TRBJ2-1 for the parts outside the CDR3, the full variable domain is KAGVTQTPRYLIKTRGQQVTLSCSPISGHRSVSWYQQTPGQGLQFLFEYFSETQRNKGNFPGRFSGRQFSNSRSEMNVSTLELGDSALYLCASSPGSRSSYNEQFFGPGTRLTVL.

The chain couples TRBV24-1 to TRBJ1-1; weak D call: TRBD1 (5 bases). Germline CDR1 KGHDR, CDR2 SFDVKD. Between the trimmed V and J ends, which lost 6 bases and 8 bases, there was a span of 12 bases. The CDR3 covers 12 residues. The CDR3 DNA is TGTGCCACCAGTCCGGAGGGGAGGGAAGCTTTCTTT. Amino acids: CATSPEGREAFF.

V usage is TRBV12-3 or TRBV12-4 and J usage is TRBJ1-5, with D possibly matching TRBD1 (5 bases). V shed 4 bases and J shed 0 bases, with 25 bases lying between them. The CDR3 totals 20 residues. For the CDR3, the DNA is TGTGCCAGCAGTTGGGGGTCGGGGGTTGTAGGGAATTTTAGCAATCAGCCCCAGCATTTT. Encoded protein: CASSWGSGVVGNFSNQPQHF.

V and J are TRBV12-3 or TRBV12-4 and TRBJ1-2; 8 positions match TRBD1. This CDR3 is 16 amino acids long. With 2 bases clipped from V and 3 bases from J, the junction kept 8 bases outside the gene matches. The CDR3 reads CASSLLRTGWDYGYTF. In nucleotides, the CDR3 is TGTGCCAGCAGTTTACTAAGGACAGGGTGGGACTATGGCTACACCTTC.

V gene TRBV12-3 or TRBV12-4 combines with J gene TRBJ2-7; TRBD1 is a possible D gene (7 bases). The CDR3 consists of 12 residues. The ends were cut back, 10 bases at V and 4 bases at J, with 14 bases in the middle. CDR3 region: CAIRGDPYEQYF. The CDR3 region has the DNA TGTGCCATCAGGGGGGATCCTTACGAGCAGTACTTC.

The V and J genes are TRBV5-5 and TRBJ1-1; 7 nucleotides agree with TRBD1. Germline assignment: CDR1 SGHKS and CDR2 YYEKEE (reference sequence). The V segment lost 2 bases and the J segment 0 bases; nucleotides outside the gene matches: 7. The CDR3 has 16 residues. This CDR3 reads CASSFYPGTVNTEAFF. The CDR3 DNA reads TGTGCCAGCAGCTTTTACCCCGGGACAGTGAACACTGAAGCTTTCTTT.

This clonotype was counted only a few times. CDR3 sequence reads: CASSSTATDTQYF. Here the CDR3 DNA reads TGTGCCAGCAGTTCGACAGCCACAGATACGCAGTATTTT. The rearrangement links TRBV6-6 to TRBJ2-3; D is perhaps TRBD1 (5 bases). Trimming removed 4 bases at V and 2 bases at J, with 7 bases between. Germline V gives CDR1 MNHNY, CDR2 SVGAGI (reference sequence). CDR3 length equals 13 residues.